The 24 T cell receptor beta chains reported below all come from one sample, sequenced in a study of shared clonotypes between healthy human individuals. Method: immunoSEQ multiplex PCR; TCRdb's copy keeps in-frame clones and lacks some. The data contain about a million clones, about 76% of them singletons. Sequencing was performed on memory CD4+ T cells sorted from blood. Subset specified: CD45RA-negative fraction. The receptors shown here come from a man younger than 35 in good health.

The CDR3 spells CASSLEDRNTDTQYF. In DNA form, the CDR3 reads TGCGCCAGCAGCTTGGAGGACAGAAACACAGATACGCAGTATTTT. The chain combines TRBV5-1 with TRBJ2-3; a weak D match, TRBD1 (6 bases). This CDR3 contains 15 residues. Per germline, CDR1 SGHRS and CDR2 YFSETQ. V lost 0 bases, J lost 2 bases, and 10 bases lay in between.

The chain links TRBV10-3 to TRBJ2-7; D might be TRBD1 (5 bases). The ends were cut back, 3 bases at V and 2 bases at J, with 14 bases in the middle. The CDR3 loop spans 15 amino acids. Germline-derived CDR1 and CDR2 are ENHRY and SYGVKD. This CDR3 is CAISEKGQDPYEQYF. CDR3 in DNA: TGTGCCATCAGTGAAAAGGGGCAGGACCCCTACGAGCAGTACTTC.

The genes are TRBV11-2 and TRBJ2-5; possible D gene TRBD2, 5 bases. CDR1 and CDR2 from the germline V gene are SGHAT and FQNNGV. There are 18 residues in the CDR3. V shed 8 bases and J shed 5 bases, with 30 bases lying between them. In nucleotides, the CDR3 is TGTGCCAGCGCCTGGACTTACTCATACCTAGGAGGCGACGAGACCCAGTACTTC. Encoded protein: CASAWTYSYLGGDETQYF.

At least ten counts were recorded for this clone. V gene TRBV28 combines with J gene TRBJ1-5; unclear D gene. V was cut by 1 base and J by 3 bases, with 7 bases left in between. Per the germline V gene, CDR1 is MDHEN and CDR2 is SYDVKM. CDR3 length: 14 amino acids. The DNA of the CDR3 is TGTGCCAGCAGTTTATACAGTTACAATCAGCCCCAGCATTTT. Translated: CASSLYSYNQPQHF.

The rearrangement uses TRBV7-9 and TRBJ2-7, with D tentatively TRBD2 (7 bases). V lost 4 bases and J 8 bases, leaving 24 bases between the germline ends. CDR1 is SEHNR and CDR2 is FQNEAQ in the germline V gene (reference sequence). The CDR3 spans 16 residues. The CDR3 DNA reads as TGTGCCAGCAGCTCAATAGGGGGGGACGTACGCGGCCAGCAGTACTTC. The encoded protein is CASSSIGGDVRGQQYF.

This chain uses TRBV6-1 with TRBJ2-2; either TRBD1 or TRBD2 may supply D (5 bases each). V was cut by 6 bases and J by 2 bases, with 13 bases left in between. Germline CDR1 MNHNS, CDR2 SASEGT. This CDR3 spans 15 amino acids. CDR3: CASRGVGPNTGELFF. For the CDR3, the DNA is TGTGCCAGCAGGGGGGTCGGTCCCAACACCGGGGAGCTGTTTTTT.

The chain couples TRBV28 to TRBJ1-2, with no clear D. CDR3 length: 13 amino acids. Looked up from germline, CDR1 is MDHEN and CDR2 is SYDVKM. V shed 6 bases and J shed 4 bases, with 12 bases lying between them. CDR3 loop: CASSLPPPYGYTF. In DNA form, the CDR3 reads TGTGCCAGCAGCCTACCCCCCCCCTATGGCTACACCTTC.

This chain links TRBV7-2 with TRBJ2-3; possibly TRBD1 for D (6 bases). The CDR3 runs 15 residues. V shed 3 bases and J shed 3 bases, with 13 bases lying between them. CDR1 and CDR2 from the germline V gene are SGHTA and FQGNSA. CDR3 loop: CASSFSGEKTDTQYF. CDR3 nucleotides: TGTGCCAGCAGCTTCTCAGGGGAAAAAACAGATACGCAGTATTTT.

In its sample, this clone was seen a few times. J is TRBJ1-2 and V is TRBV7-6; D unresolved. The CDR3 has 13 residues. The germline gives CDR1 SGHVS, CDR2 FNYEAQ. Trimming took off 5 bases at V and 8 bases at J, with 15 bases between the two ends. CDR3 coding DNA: TGTGCCAGCAGCGCGGACCCAGCCTTCGGCTACACCTTC. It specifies CASSADPAFGYTF.

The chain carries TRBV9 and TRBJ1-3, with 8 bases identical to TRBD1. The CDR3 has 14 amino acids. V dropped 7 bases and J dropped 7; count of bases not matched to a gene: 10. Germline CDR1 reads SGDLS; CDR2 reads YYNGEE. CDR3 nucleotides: TGTGCCAGCGGAATGACAGGGGAGGGGAACACCATATATTTT. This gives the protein CASGMTGEGNTIYF.

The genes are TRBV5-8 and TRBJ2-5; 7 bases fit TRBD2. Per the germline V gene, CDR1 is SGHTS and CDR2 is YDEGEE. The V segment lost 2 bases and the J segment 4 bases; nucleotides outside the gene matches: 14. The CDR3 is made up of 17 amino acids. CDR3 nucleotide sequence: TGTGCCAGCAGCTTCGCGGGACTACGCTCGAGTATAGAGACCCAGTACTTC. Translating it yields CASSFAGLRSSIETQYF.

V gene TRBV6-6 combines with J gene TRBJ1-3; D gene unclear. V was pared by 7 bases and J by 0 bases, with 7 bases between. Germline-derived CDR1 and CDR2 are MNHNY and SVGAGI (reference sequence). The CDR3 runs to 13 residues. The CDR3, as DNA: TGTGCCAGCACCGGGAGCTCTGGAAACACCATATATTTT. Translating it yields CASTGSSGNTIYF.

CDR3 residues: CASSVGVGEGRAFF. CDR3 bases: TGTGCCAGCAGCGTAGGAGTAGGGGAAGGTCGAGCTTTCTTT. The V call is TRBV9, the J call TRBJ1-1, with D possibly TRBD1 on 5 matching bases. V was pared by 0 bases and J by 10 bases, with 16 bases between. This CDR3 is built from 14 residues. The germline CDR1 and CDR2 sequences are SGDLS and YYNGEE. Together with reference TRBV9 and TRBJ1-1, the CDR3 gives the full variable domain: DSGVTQTPKHLITATGQRVTLRCSPRSGDLSVYWYQQSLDQGLQFLIQYYNGEERAKGNILERFSAQQFPDLHSELNLSSLELGDSALYFCASSVGVGEGRAFFGQGTRLTVV.

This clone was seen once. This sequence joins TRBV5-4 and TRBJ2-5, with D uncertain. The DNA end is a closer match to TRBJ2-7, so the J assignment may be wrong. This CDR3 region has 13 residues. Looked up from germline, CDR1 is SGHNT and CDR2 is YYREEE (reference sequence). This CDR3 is CASSFGSSYEQYF. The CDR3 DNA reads TGTGCCAGCAGCTTCGGTAGCTCCTACGAGCAGTACTTC.

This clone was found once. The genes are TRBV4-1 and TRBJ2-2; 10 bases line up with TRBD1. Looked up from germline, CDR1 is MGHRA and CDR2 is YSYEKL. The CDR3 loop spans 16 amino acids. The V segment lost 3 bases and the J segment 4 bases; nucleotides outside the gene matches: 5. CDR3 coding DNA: TGCGCCAGCAGCCACCGGACAGGGGGTACCACCGGGGAGCTGTTTTTT. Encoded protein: CASSHRTGGTTGELFF.

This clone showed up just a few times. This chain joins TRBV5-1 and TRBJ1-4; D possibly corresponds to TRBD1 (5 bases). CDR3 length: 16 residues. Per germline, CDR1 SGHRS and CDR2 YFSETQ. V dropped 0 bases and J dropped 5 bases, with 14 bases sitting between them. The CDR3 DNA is TGCGCCAGCAGCTTGGGTAGGACGGGGGGAAATGAAAAACTGTTTTTT. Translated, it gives CASSLGRTGGNEKLFF. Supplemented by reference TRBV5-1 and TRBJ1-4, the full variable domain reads KAGVTQTPRYLIKTRGQQVTLSCSPISGHRSVSWYQQTPGQGLQFLFEYFSETQRNKGNFPGRFSGRQFSNSRSEMNVSTLELGDSALYLCASSLGRTGGNEKLFFGSGTQLSVL.

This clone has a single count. CDR3 nucleotide sequence: TGTGCCAGCAGGACGGGACAGGACTACGAGCAGTACTTC. It translates to CASRTGQDYEQYF. The chain uses TRBV6-1 and TRBJ2-7, with 8 positions matching TRBD1. This CDR3 is built from 13 residues. Germline assignment: CDR1 MNHNS and CDR2 SASEGT. The ends lost 6 bases at V and 3 bases at J; junction bases unmatched: 4.

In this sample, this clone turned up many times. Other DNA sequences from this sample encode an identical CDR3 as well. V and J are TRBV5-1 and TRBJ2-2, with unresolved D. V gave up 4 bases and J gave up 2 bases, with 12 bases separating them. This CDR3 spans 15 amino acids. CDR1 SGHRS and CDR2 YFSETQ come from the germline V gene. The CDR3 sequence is CASSEPGLNTGELFF. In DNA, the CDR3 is TGCGCCAGCAGCGAACCGGGCCTTAACACCGGGGAGCTGTTTTTT.

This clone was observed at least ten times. The CDR3 loop is CASSLGANKRDYGYTF. Here the CDR3 DNA reads TGTGCCAGCAGCTTAGGGGCTAATAAGCGGGACTATGGCTACACCTTC. This chain connects TRBV7-2 to TRBJ1-2; no definite D call. Trimming stripped 1 base from V and 3 bases from J, with 15 bases between. The CDR3 consists of 16 residues. Germline V lookup: CDR1 SGHTA, CDR2 FQGNSA.

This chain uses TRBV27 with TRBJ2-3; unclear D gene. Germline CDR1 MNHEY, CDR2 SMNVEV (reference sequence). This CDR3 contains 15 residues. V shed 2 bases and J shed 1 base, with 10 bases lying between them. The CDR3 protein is CASSLGWGGTDTQYF. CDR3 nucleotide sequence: TGTGCCAGCAGTTTAGGGTGGGGTGGCACAGATACGCAGTATTTT.

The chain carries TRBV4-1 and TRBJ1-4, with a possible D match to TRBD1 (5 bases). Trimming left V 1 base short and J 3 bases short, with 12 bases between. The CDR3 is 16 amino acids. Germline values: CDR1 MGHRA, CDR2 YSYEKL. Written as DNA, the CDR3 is TGCGCCAGCAGCCAAGGGGGGACTTTGGCTAATGAAAAACTGTTTTTT. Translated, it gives CASSQGGTLANEKLFF.

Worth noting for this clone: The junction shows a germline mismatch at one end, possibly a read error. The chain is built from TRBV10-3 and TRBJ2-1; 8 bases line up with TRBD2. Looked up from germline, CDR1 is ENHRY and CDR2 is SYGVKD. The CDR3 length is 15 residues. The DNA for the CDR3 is TGTGCCATCAGTGAGTCTAGCGGGGTCTACGATGAGCAGTTCTTC. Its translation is CAISESSGVYDEQFF.

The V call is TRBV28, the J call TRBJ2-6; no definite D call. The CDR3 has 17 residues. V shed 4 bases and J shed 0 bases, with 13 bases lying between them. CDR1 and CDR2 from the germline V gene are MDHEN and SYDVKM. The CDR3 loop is CASSSKTELSGANVLTF. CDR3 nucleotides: TGTGCCAGCAGTTCTAAAACAGAACTCTCTGGGGCCAACGTCCTGACTTTC.

DNA for the CDR3: TGTGCCACCAGCAGGGGCGGGGGAAACACCGGGGAGCTGTTTTTT. This encodes CATSRGGGNTGELFF. The rearrangement uses TRBV15 and TRBJ2-2, with 7 bases that match TRBD2. V gave up 3 bases and J gave up 2 bases; unmatched junction bases: 3. Per germline, CDR1 LNHNV and CDR2 YYDKDF (reference sequence). This CDR3 spans 15 amino acids.